A single sample is the source of the 10 T cell receptor beta chains below, sequenced in a study of blood T cell repertoires in COVID-19. Assay used: immunoSEQ multiplex PCR; TCRdb lists only in-frame clones, some missing. The sample includes under 150,000 clones, roughly 79% seen only once; the top ten take approximately 10%. The source material was peripheral blood. The receptors originated from a human donor in a cohort sampled during active COVID-19.

The V and J genes are TRBV19 and TRBJ1-2, with D perhaps TRBD1 (5 bases). The ends were cut back, 3 bases at V and 5 bases at J, with 7 bases in the middle. The germline V gene has CDR1 LNHDA and CDR2 SQIVND (reference sequence). The CDR3 spans 12 residues. The CDR3 region is CASSMTAYGYTF. In DNA, the CDR3 is TGTGCCAGTAGTATGACAGCGTATGGCTACACCTTC.

The chain employs TRBV18 and TRBJ2-2; possibly TRBD1 for D (6 bases). The CDR3 is 15 amino acids. Per germline, CDR1 KGHSH and CDR2 LQKENI. V lost 1 base to trimming and J lost 3 bases, with 9 bases between them. In nucleotides, the CDR3 is TGTGCCAGCTCACCACGCGCAGGGGACACCGGGGAGCTGTTTTTT. This translates into CASSPRAGDTGELFF.

This clone was counted only a few times. This chain uses TRBV27 with TRBJ1-6, with D tentatively TRBD1 (5 bases). Germline-derived CDR1 and CDR2 are MNHEY and SMNVEV (reference sequence). V lost 9 bases to trimming and J lost 6 bases, with 15 bases between them. This CDR3 region has 14 residues. Written as DNA, the CDR3 is TGTGCCAGTTCGACCCGGCAGGGTAATTCACCCCTCCACTTT. Its translation: CASSTRQGNSPLHF.

The chain joins TRBV18 to TRBJ2-7; the D gene is possibly TRBD1 (6 bases). Germline assignment: CDR1 KGHSH and CDR2 LQKENI. V lost 6 bases, J lost 1 base, and 19 bases lay in between. This CDR3 is built from 16 residues. The CDR3 reads CASSLVFGGRSYEQYF. The CDR3 region has the DNA TGTGCCAGCTCGCTAGTCTTTGGGGGCAGGTCCTACGAGCAGTACTTC.

V usage is TRBV5-4 and J usage is TRBJ2-6, with D possibly matching TRBD1 (6 bases). Germline V gene sequence: CDR1 SGHNT, CDR2 YYREEE (reference sequence). This CDR3 is 18 amino acids long. The ends were cut back, 4 bases at V and 2 bases at J, with 19 bases in the middle. CDR3 amino acids: CASSRPRTELTGANVLTF. In DNA, the CDR3 is TGTGCCAGCAGCCGTCCCAGGACAGAATTGACTGGGGCCAACGTCCTGACTTTC.

V usage is TRBV29-1 and J usage is TRBJ2-7; D possibly corresponds to TRBD2 (6 bases). CDR3 length equals 13 residues. The ends were cut back, 7 bases at V and 1 base at J, with 14 bases in the middle. CDR1 is SQVTM and CDR2 is ANQGSEA in the germline V gene. In DNA, the CDR3 is TGCAGCGCCTCAAACGGAGGGTCCTACGAGCAGTACTTC. This encodes CSASNGGSYEQYF.

This clone came up a few times. The chain combines TRBV4-1 with TRBJ1-5; 9 bases fit TRBD1. CDR1 MGHRA and CDR2 YSYEKL come from the germline V gene. This CDR3 spans 17 amino acids. J gave up 0 bases and V 4 bases, and 7 bases lay outside the gene matches. The CDR3 nucleotides read TGCGCCAGCAGCCTGAGGACAGGGGTCCTTAGCAATCAGCCCCAGCATTTT. Amino acids: CASSLRTGVLSNQPQHF.

This clone was detected only once. The rearrangement uses TRBV5-4 and TRBJ1-2, with no clear D. Trimming took off 1 base at V and 0 bases at J, with 10 bases between the two ends. Per the germline V gene, CDR1 is SGHNT and CDR2 is YYREEE (reference sequence). This CDR3 comprises 15 residues. The CDR3 region is CASSLNQNPNYGYTF. The CDR3, as DNA: TGTGCCAGCAGCTTGAACCAGAACCCTAACTATGGCTACACCTTC.

The rearrangement joins TRBV3-1 (or the pseudogene TRBV3-2) to TRBJ2-7; 9 bases line up with TRBD1. CDR3 size: 15 residues. Germline V CDR1 and CDR2: LGHDT, YNNKEL (reference sequence). With V trimmed by 1 base and J by 4 bases, 5 bases remained unmatched. CDR3 in DNA: TGTGCCAGCAGCCAAGCCGGGACAGGGATATACGAGCAGTACTTC. Protein product: CASSQAGTGIYEQYF.

V usage is TRBV19 and J usage is TRBJ2-7; TRBD1 might be the D (7 bases). Trimming took off 5 bases at V and 1 base at J, with 9 bases between the two ends. The CDR3 sequence is 13 residues long. From germline, CDR1 is LNHDA and CDR2 SQIVND (reference sequence). The CDR3 here is CASSAGQSYEQYF. DNA of the CDR3: TGTGCCAGTAGTGCGGGACAGTCCTACGAGCAGTACTTC.